The entry below gives a single T cell receptor (beta chain) sequence along with its context. Its binding antigen is unknown. No much larger clone exists at a distance of one base, and base qualities are not known. This entry belongs to a study of cytomegalovirus exposure and HLA in healthy donors (dated by TCRdb to about 2017). Some background on the complete study: According to a later analysis, one platform produced both the 120 validation repertoires and the 666 repertoires of the first cohort. The study aimed to test whether cataloging public T cell receptors could reveal signatures of past pathogen exposure. Along with the approximately 600-subject first cohort, a separate validation cohort of over a hundred different subjects was used. To predict cytomegalovirus infection status, the study combined high-throughput TCR immunosequencing, statistical association of individual TCRs with disease status, and machine learning.

Including the terminal cysteine and phenylalanine, the CDR3 comprises 17 residues. Only the CDR3 region is kept as DNA, spanning 51 bases read in frame from base 1. Germline trimming amounts to 4 bases on V and 4 bases on J, with 7 as the count of junction bases outside the gene matches. The germline V gene (reference sequence) gives CDR1 as SEHNR and CDR2 as FQNEAQ. Findings and caveats that apply to the study as a whole: A later analysis found that TCRs clustered in the first cohort also tended to co-occur in the 120 validation repertoires, with 94% of cluster scores above 0. In the study, some 160 TCR beta chains were listed as associated with cytomegalovirus. Most TCR sequences were observed very rarely across donors, whereas some public TCRs were present in many individuals. Cytomegalovirus status was reported to be diagnosed by the classifier with high specificity and sensitivity in both the original and validation cohorts. According to the authors, the approach could potentially be generalized to other disease states and immunological phenotypes. All 110 or so repertoires were used to score co-occurrence in the validation cohort in a later analysis, because that analysis had no HLA typing for the cohort. A few of the identified cytomegalovirus-associated TCR beta chains were confirmed in vitro to be specific for cytomegalovirus antigens.

Donors formed part of the validation cohort, which comprised 120 subjects and was distinct from the first cohort of some 700 subjects. Library prep was done by the immunoSEQ multiplex PCR assay. The original pipeline was this. A statistical classification framework was built to diagnose cytomegalovirus status from the catalog of TCR beta chain sequences. TCRdb mirrors the immuneACCESS table, restricted to in-frame sequences. Some clones are absent from its copies; in checked studies, under half trace to an unresolved V gene, and the reason for the others is unknown. The V and J calls and the clone size are those of that table, but D and trimming were determined from the DNA. This sample gives about 110,000 clones in total; 88% of them show up just once. 1.8% of the sample comes from the top ten.

Sequencing was done on a sample of PBMCs. The chain is assembled from TRBV7-9 and TRBJ1-6, with TRBD1 matching 10 junction bases. This TCR derives from a woman younger than 30 in good health and CMV-seropositive. CDR3 reads: CASSYRDRGAYNSPLHF. The nucleotides are TGTGCCAGCAGCTACCGGGACAGGGGTGCATATAATTCACCCCTCCACTTT.